This TCR beta chain was identified during a study of T cells in Graves' hyperthyroidism and ophthalmopathy (dated by TCRdb to between 2018 and 2021). Notes on the research overall: Peripheral blood was sampled at the time of initial diagnosis, prior to any treatment. To identify distinguishing TCR V-J signatures, a discovery cohort of some 99 patients was used, comprising under 45 with Graves' ophthalmopathy and some 57 with stable Graves' hyperthyroidism. Whether ophthalmopathy could be predicted prospectively was tested in an independent validation cohort made up of about 20 hyperthyroidism patients plus 17 patients who later progressed to ophthalmopathy. The 90 or so discovery patients were randomly split 7:3 into training and test sets. In more than 5 Graves' hyperthyroidism patients, the study also compared T-cell repertoires from thyroid tissue with T-cell repertoires from blood. After sampling, hyperthyroidism patients received methimazole starting at 30 mg daily, and ophthalmopathy patients received high-dose intravenous methylprednisolone. According to the paper, TCR Vbeta CDR3 sequencing was carried out on about 140 peripheral blood samples, which came from over 40 ophthalmopathy, around 75 hyperthyroidism and roughly 17 progressor patients.

V drops 1 base and J drops 5 bases, leaving 8 bases in between. Including cysteine and phenylalanine, the CDR3 has 14 amino acids. Only the CDR3 portion is preserved as DNA: 42 bases, with reading frame beginning at the first base. The CDR1 and CDR2 encoded by the germline V gene are SGHTA and FQGNSA. Concerning this clonotype: Its antigen remains unidentified. The record has no base qualities; no much larger clone is one base away.

Results and caveats for the whole study, not just this receptor: In cross-validation, a model built on a 13 V-J signature told ophthalmopathy apart from stable hyperthyroidism with 85% to 90% sensitivity and 81% to 82% specificity, and in testing the same model reached 80%/75%. Most expanded thyroid clonotypes (frequency above 0.001) were also found in blood, which suggests that blood repertoires may mirror thyroid immune responses. Sample size was not statistically predetermined, and blinding of investigators to group allocation was not performed. In validation, progression to ophthalmopathy was predicted by the model with almost 71% sensitivity and 72.22% specificity, a median of around 5.9 months before onset.

Graves' hyperthyroidism was defined as stable when no progression to ophthalmopathy occurred over 18 months of follow-up. Hyperthyroidism patients were newly diagnosed, had a disease duration of under 2 months, and were aged 18 to 65 years. The study excluded patients with uncontrolled infections, other autoimmune diseases, pregnancy or lactation. Diagnoses were based on clinical symptoms, serum thyroxine and TRAb, thyroid ultrasound and orbital computed tomography. PBMCs were separated from about 10 ml of fresh peripheral blood using Ficoll-Paque density gradient centrifugation. Total RNA was extracted with Trizol reagent, and quality was checked on an Agilent 2100 Bioanalyzer. The TCR beta CDR3 regions were amplified from RNA transcripts. The TCR CDR3 was subjected to a first round of RT-PCR using the HTBI primer set and the Qiagen OneStep RT-PCR kit. The libraries were constructed in a second round of multiplex PCR and then size-selected and purified. Libraries were sequenced paired-end with 100 bp reads on an Illumina HiSeq2000. Concerning the study's data processing: Raw data were processed with SOAPnuke, discarding reads with adapters, uncalled bases, mean Phred below 15, or no exact constant-primer or identifier match. High-quality paired reads were merged using COPE v1.2.5, and each unique nucleotide sequence was defined as a clonotype. MiTCR v1.1 was used to align clonotypes to the IMGT TRBV, TRBD and TRBJ reference segments. Analysis was restricted to V-J combinations with a frequency above 0.0001, which covered about 99% of repertoires. A TCS score was defined as the ratio between F50 (clonal expansion) and ExV (chaos), using BLOSUM62-based TCRdist between CDR3 peptides within each V-J. Welch's t-statistics and random forest reduced some 510 V-J features to some 14, which were used in a naive Bayes classifier (R e1071). Thyroid-blood repertoire similarity was quantified with the Morisita-Horn index. TCRdb's own reprocessing of the public reads used fastp at Q25 and MiXCR and kept productive beta chains. For every CDR3 protein sequence, its rows merge into one entry that carries the most common genes and DNA. Here the V and J calls rest on TCRdb's processing, not on the authors' analysis. This sample is represented by nearly 750,000 distinct CDR3 sequences; 35% of them were singletons. Approximately 31% of the sample is in the top ten clones.

The sample consisted of blood. Rearrangement joined TRBV7-2 to TRBJ2-2, with TRBD2 perhaps the D gene, on 5 matching bases. The receptor's source is a woman in her thirties or forties with Graves' hyperthyroidism. DNA sequence: TGTGCCAGCAGCTTAGGAGGGAGTACCGGGGAGCTGTTTTTT. Its translation reads: CASSLGGSTGELFF.